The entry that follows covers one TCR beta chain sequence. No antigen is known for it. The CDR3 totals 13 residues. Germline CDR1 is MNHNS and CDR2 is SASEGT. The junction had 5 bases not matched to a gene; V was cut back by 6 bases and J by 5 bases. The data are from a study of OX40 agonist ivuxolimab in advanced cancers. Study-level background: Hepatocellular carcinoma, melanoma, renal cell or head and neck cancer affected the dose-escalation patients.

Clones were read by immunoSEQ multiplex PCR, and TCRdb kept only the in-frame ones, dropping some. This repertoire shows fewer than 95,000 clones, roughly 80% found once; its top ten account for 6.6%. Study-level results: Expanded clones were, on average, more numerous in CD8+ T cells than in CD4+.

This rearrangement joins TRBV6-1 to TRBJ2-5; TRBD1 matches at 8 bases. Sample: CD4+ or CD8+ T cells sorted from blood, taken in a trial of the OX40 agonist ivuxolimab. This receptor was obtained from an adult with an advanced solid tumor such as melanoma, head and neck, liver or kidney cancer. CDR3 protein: CASRAQGAETQYF. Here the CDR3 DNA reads TGTGCCAGCAGAGCCCAGGGGGCGGAGACCCAGTACTTC.